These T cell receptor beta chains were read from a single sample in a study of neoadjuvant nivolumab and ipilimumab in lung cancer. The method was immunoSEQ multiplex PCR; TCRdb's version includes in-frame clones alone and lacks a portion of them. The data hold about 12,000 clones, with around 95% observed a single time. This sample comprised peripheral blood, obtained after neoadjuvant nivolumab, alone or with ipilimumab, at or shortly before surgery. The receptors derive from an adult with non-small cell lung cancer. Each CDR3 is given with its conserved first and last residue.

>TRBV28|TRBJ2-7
CASSFVAGVSYEQYF
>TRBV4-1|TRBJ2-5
CASSQRSSGSQETQYF
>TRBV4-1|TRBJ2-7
CASSQDGGMVYEQYF
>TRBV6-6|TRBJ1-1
CASSYRTGSNTEAFF
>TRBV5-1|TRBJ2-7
CASSLLAGSTYEQYF
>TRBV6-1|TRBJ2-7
CASSEDSGSSYEQYF
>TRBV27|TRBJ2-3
CASSRTPGGPDTQYF
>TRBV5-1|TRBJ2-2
CASSFSLGEVGELFF
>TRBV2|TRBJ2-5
CASSERSGQIQETQYF
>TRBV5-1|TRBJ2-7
CASSRDRLYEQYF
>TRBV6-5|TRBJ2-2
CASSYGLAQITGELFF
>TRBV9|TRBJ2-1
CASSVGLAGMNEQFF
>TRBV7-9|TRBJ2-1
CASSSGERGLAKRNEQFF
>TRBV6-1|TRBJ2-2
CASRPGQGFTGELFF
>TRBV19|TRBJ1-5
CASNWKGSGQPQHF
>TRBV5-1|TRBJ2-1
CASSFQAGGPFTSYNEQFF
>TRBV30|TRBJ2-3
CAWSVWGNYPTDTQYF
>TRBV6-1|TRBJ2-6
CASSGGTSVSGANVLTF
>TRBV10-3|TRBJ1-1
CAISGQGSVYSNTEAFF
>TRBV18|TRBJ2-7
CASSPQWTSGSSYEQYF
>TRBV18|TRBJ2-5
CASSPLAELLQETQYF